The 11 T cell receptor beta chains below were found in one sample sequenced in a study of cytomegalovirus exposure and HLA in healthy donors (dated by TCRdb to 2016 to 2017). The method behind the library was the immunoSEQ multiplex PCR assay. For the multiplex PCR, a mixture combining 60 forward primers for TCR Vbeta segments and 13 reverse primers for TCR Jbeta segments was used. TCRdb re-hosts the immuneACCESS table, in-frame sequences only. Its copies lack some clones; in the studies checked, an unresolved V gene accounts for under half of them, and the cause for the rest is not known. In this sample the table shows about 160,000 clones, just under 80% of which occur a single time. In total, the top ten clones hold roughly 1.2% of the sample. The sample taken for sequencing was PBMCs. The receptors were sampled from a woman between 45 and 60 years old in good health and CMV-seronegative.

The V and J genes are TRBV7-8 and TRBJ1-4; 7 nucleotides line up with TRBD1. The CDR3 length is 15 residues. The germline V gene encodes CDR1 SGHVS and CDR2 FQNEAQ. V shed 5 bases, J shed 0 bases, and the junction held 3 bases outside the gene matches. The CDR3: CASSRGTATNEKLFF. Written as DNA, the CDR3 is TGTGCCAGCAGCCGCGGGACAGCAACTAATGAAAAACTGTTTTTT.

The chain combines TRBV7-9 with TRBJ1-2; D not certain. The CDR3 loop spans 13 amino acids. V was cut by 8 bases and J by 2 bases, with 12 bases left in between. CDR1 is SEHNR and CDR2 is FQNEAQ in the germline V gene (reference sequence). Written as DNA, the CDR3 is TGTGCCAGCTCCCTCGAGGGAAACTATGGCTACACCTTC. Translating gives CASSLEGNYGYTF.

The chain carries TRBV10-3 and TRBJ2-3; 8 bases fit TRBD2. The CDR3 contains 13 residues. Germline-derived CDR1 and CDR2 are ENHRY and SYGVKD. V was clipped by 8 bases and J by 6 bases; unmatched bases: 7. The CDR3 here is CAIGWRGVDTQYF. Written as DNA, the CDR3 is TGTGCCATCGGTTGGCGGGGGGTGGATACGCAGTATTTT.

The V gene is TRBV29-1, the J gene TRBJ2-3; 15 bases are a match to TRBD2. This CDR3 has 16 amino acids. V shed 5 bases, J shed 4 bases, and the junction held 7 bases outside the gene matches. Germline-derived CDR1 and CDR2 are SQVTM and ANQGSEA. The CDR3 nucleotides are TGCAGCGTTCAAGGACTAGCGGGGGGGCTAGCAGATACGCAGTATTTT. Its translation is CSVQGLAGGLADTQYF.

The rearrangement uses TRBV9 and TRBJ2-7, with 12 nucleotides matching TRBD2. The CDR3 runs 13 residues. Germline-derived CDR1 and CDR2 are SGDLS and YYNGEE. The trim removed 7 bases at V and 6 bases at J, leaving 5 bases unmatched. CDR3: CASLLAGGAEQYF. CDR3 DNA: TGTGCCAGCCTCCTAGCGGGAGGGGCCGAGCAGTACTTC.

This chain joins TRBV7-2 and TRBJ1-2, with 9 positions matching TRBD1. The V and J ends lost 1 base and 7 bases, in that order; junction bases with no gene match: 10. The CDR3 runs 16 residues. Germline V gene data show CDR1 as SGHTA and CDR2 as FQGNSA. The CDR3 DNA is TGTGCCAGCAGCTTAGTAGCTCGGACAGGGGACTCTGGCTACACCTTC. Residues: CASSLVARTGDSGYTF.

The chain joins TRBV7-2 to TRBJ2-7, with D perhaps TRBD1 (7 bases). The CDR3 consists of 14 residues. V was pared by 2 bases and J by 5 bases, with 13 bases between. CDR1 and CDR2 (germline): SGHTA, FQGNSA. The CDR3 nucleotides read TGTGCCAGCAGCTTAATGCGGGACAGCCACGAGCAGTACTTC. This codes for CASSLMRDSHEQYF.

This clone was recorded once. This chain links TRBV10-1 with TRBJ2-7; 7 bases agree with TRBD2. Trimming removed 10 bases from V and 0 bases from J; junction bases left unmatched: 12. The CDR3 consists of 15 residues. Germline V gene lookup returns CDR1 WNHNN and CDR2 SYGVQD (reference sequence). CDR3 sequence: CATEGGDYASYEQYF. CDR3 in DNA: TGCGCCACCGAGGGAGGGGACTACGCCTCCTACGAGCAGTACTTC.

The chain has TRBV18 and TRBJ1-1; weak D call: TRBD1 (6 bases). V was pared by 6 bases and J by 0 bases, with 11 bases between. This CDR3 comprises 14 residues. Germline V gene sequence: CDR1 KGHSH, CDR2 LQKENI. CDR3 loop: CASSLQGMNTEAFF. The DNA of the CDR3 is TGTGCCAGCTCCCTACAGGGAATGAACACTGAAGCTTTCTTT.

This chain uses TRBV19 with TRBJ1-2; 7 bases fit TRBD1. V gave up 5 bases and J gave up 5 bases; unmatched junction bases: 8. The CDR3 loop spans 14 amino acids. The germline V gene encodes CDR1 LNHDA and CDR2 SQIVND (reference sequence). The CDR3 sequence is CASSPRQGVYGYTF. CDR3 bases: TGTGCCAGTAGTCCCAGACAGGGCGTGTATGGCTACACCTTC.

This clone was seen just once. The genes are TRBV18 and TRBJ1-2; 7 nucleotides agree with TRBD1. Germline V CDR1 and CDR2: KGHSH, LQKENI. V gave up 6 bases and J gave up 3 bases; unmatched junction bases: 7. The CDR3 extends over 14 amino acids. The CDR3 sequence: CASSLTGVDYGYTF. In nucleotides, the CDR3 is TGTGCCAGCTCCCTAACAGGGGTTGACTATGGCTACACCTTC.